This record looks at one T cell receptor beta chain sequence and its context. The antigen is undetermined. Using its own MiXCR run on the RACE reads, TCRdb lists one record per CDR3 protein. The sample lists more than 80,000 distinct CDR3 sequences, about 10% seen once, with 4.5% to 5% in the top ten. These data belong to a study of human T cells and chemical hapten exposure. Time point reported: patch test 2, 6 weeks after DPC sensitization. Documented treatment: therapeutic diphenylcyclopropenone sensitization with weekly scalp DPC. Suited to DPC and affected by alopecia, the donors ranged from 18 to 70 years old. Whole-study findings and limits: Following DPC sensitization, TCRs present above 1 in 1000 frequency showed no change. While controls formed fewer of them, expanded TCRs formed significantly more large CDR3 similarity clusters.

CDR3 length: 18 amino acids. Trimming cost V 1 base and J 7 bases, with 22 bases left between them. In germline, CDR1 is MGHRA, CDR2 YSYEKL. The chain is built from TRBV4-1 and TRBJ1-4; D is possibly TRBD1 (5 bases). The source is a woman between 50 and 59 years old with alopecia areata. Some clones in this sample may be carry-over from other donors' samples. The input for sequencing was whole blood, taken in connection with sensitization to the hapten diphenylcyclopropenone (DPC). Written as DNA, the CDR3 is TGCGCCAGCAGCCAAGCCCCTGGGGACGTGGCCGGGGGTGAAAAACTGTTTTTT. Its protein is CASSQAPGDVAGGEKLFF.